This TCR beta chain was sequenced in a study of T cells in Graves' hyperthyroidism and ophthalmopathy (dated by TCRdb to the late 2010s). Some background on the complete study: Peripheral blood was collected at initial diagnosis, before any treatment. A discovery cohort of approximately 100 patients, approximately 45 with Graves' ophthalmopathy and 55 to 60 with stable Graves' hyperthyroidism, was used to find distinguishing TCR V-J signatures. An independent validation cohort of fewer than 20 hyperthyroidism patients and roughly 16 patients who later progressed to ophthalmopathy tested prospective prediction of ophthalmopathy. For training and testing, the 100 patients in the discovery cohort were randomly divided in a 7:3 ratio. In more than 5 Graves' hyperthyroidism patients, the study also compared T-cell repertoires from thyroid tissue with T-cell repertoires from blood. After blood sampling, hyperthyroidism patients were treated with methimazole at a starting dose of 30 mg daily, and ophthalmopathy patients were treated with high-dose intravenous methylprednisolone. The paper describes TCR Vbeta CDR3 sequencing of 135 peripheral blood samples, made up of roughly 45 ophthalmopathy patients, some 80 hyperthyroidism patients and roughly 17 progressor patients. What the research found in general, with its limitations: In cross-validation, a model built on a 13 V-J signature told ophthalmopathy apart from stable hyperthyroidism with approximately 90% sensitivity and about 81% specificity, and in testing the same model reached 80%/75%. Most expanded thyroid clonotypes (frequency above 0.001) were also found in blood, which suggests that blood repertoires may mirror thyroid immune responses. No statistical method was used to set the sample size in advance, and investigators knew the group allocation. In validation, progression to ophthalmopathy was predicted by the model with roughly 69% sensitivity and under 85% specificity, a median of about 6 months before onset.

This clonotype was recorded a few times. Its recognized antigen is unknown. Per-base qualities were not stored, and no clone one base away is much larger. TCR beta CDR3 regions were amplified from RNA transcripts. The first round of RT-PCR for the TCR CDR3 was performed with the HTBI primer set and the Qiagen OneStep RT-PCR kit. The libraries were constructed in a second round of multiplex PCR and then size-selected and purified. The libraries were sequenced on an Illumina HiSeq2000 using paired-end 100 bp reads. Per the source publication's procedure: Raw data were processed with SOAPnuke, discarding reads with adapters, uncalled bases, mean Phred below 15, or no exact constant-primer or identifier match. High-quality paired reads were merged using COPE v1.2.5, and each unique nucleotide sequence was defined as a clonotype. MiTCR v1.1 was used to align the clonotypes against IMGT TRBV, TRBD and TRBJ reference segments. The analysis included only V-J combinations with a frequency above 0.0001, which together covered roughly 99% of the repertoires. A TCS score was defined as the ratio between F50 (clonal expansion) and ExV (chaos), using BLOSUM62-based TCRdist between CDR3 peptides within each V-J. Welch's t-statistics and random forest reduced roughly 500 V-J features to 10 to 15, which were used in a naive Bayes classifier (R e1071). The public reads were reprocessed in TCRdb via fastp at Q25 and MiXCR, keeping in-frame beta chains. Duplicate CDR3 protein sequences are folded into a single record with the most common DNA and genes. What appears here as the V and J calls and clone size reflects TCRdb's work, not the paper's. The sample table contains roughly 720,000 distinct CDR3 sequences; only one count was recorded for roughly a sixth of them. Jointly, the top ten make up less than 20% of the sample.

Graves' hyperthyroidism was defined as stable when no progression to ophthalmopathy occurred over 18 months of follow-up. Hyperthyroidism patients were aged 18 to 65 years and newly diagnosed, with disease duration of less than 2 months. Exclusion was applied to patients with uncontrolled infections, other autoimmune diseases, pregnancy or lactation. Diagnoses were established on the basis of clinical symptoms, serum thyroxine and TRAb, thyroid ultrasound, and orbital computed tomography. PBMCs were isolated from roughly 10 ml of fresh peripheral blood by Ficoll-Paque density gradient centrifugation. Total RNA was extracted with Trizol reagent, and quality was checked on an Agilent 2100 Bioanalyzer. CDR1 and CDR2 are read off the germline V gene (reference sequence) as DFQATT and SNEGSKA. Deletion took 5 bases off V and 1 base off J, with a span of 8 bases between the germline ends. Counted from cysteine to phenylalanine, this CDR3 has 12 amino acids. Left in the record is the CDR3 DNA by itself, 36 bases read in frame from the first base.

The TCR originated in a man aged 45-60 years with Graves' hyperthyroidism. Sequenced: blood. Recombination connected TRBV20-1 to TRBJ2-5; a tentative D match to TRBD1 spans 6 bases. Here is the DNA: TGCAGTGCTGACAGGATCCAAGAGACCCAGTACTTC. This sequence encodes CSADRIQETQYF.